This is a list of T cell receptor beta chains from one sample in a study of cytomegalovirus exposure and HLA in healthy donors. The assay was immunoSEQ multiplex PCR, and TCRdb's table has in-frame clones only and misses some. Of approximately 100,000 clones in the sample, over 70% were seen once. The sequencing sample was made of PBMCs. All receptors come from a man between 50 and 59 years old in good health and CMV-seropositive. The CDR3 runs from the conserved cysteine through the conserved F or W. Fields, in order: D gene, J gene, V gene, CDR3 protein, CDR3 DNA. D genes are given only for firm matches.

>TRBD1|TRBJ2-7|TRBV18
CASVTNTGGTGEQYF
TGTGCCTCTGTCACCAATACAGGGGGAACGGGCGAGCAGTACTTC
>-|TRBJ2-7|TRBV4-2
CASSQATGTYEQYF
TGTGCCAGCAGCCAAGCGACAGGAACCTACGAGCAGTACTTC
>-|TRBJ2-7|TRBV7-2
CASSLAVGRYEQYF
TGTGCCAGCAGCTTAGCTGTCGGTCGTTACGAGCAGTACTTC
>TRBD1|TRBJ1-5|TRBV7-8
CASSLGGGISQPQHF
TGTGCCAGCAGCTTAGGAGGGGGCATCAGTCAGCCCCAGCATTTT
>-|TRBJ2-4|TRBV29-1
CSVEGGPENIQYF
TGCAGCGTTGAAGGGGGCCCTGAAAACATTCAGTACTTC
>-|TRBJ2-7|TRBV6-5
CAGKALYEQYF
TGTGCCGGCAAAGCTCTCTACGAGCAGTACTTC
>-|TRBJ1-5|TRBV19
CASSIWQEPNQPQHF
TGTGCCAGTAGTATTTGGCAGGAACCTAATCAGCCCCAGCATTTT
>-|TRBJ2-1|TRBV2
CASSLTILEQFF
TGTGCCAGCAGCCTGACTATTCTTGAGCAGTTCTTC
>TRBD1|TRBJ2-5|TRBV18
CASSPGTVPETQYF
TGTGCCAGCTCACCCGGGACAGTCCCAGAGACCCAGTACTTC
>-|TRBJ1-2|TRBV30
CACIGHRNYGYTF
TGTGCCTGTATCGGACACCGAAACTATGGCTACACCTTC
>TRBD1|TRBJ1-1|TRBV18
CASSPGGQGDAFF
TGTGCCAGCTCACCAGGGGGACAGGGAGACGCTTTCTTT